This note documents a single TCR beta chain sequence. Its antigen is still unknown. Looked up from germline, CDR1 is WNHNN and CDR2 is SYGVQD (reference sequence). The CDR3 covers 15 residues. The junction had 6 bases not matched to a gene; V was cut back by 3 bases and J by 6 bases. The assay was immunoSEQ multiplex PCR, and TCRdb's table has in-frame clones only and misses some. The table records around 2,000,000 clones, approximately 95% of them present only once. These data are taken from a study of shared clonotypes between healthy human individuals. Findings of the study overall: Shared across several donors were roughly 4.8% of the naive CD4 clonotypes. In general, naive subsets displayed greater estimated richness than memory subsets did.

The rearrangement links TRBV10-1 to TRBJ2-3; 10 bases map to TRBD2. The receptor was isolated from a man between 18 and 35 years old in good health. Sequencing used naive CD4+ T cells sorted from blood. Subset described: CD45RA+ positively selected. The CDR3 region has the DNA TGCGCCAGCAGTGAAGAGCGGGGGGGCCCTGATACGCAGTATTTT. Translation gives CASSEERGGPDTQYF.